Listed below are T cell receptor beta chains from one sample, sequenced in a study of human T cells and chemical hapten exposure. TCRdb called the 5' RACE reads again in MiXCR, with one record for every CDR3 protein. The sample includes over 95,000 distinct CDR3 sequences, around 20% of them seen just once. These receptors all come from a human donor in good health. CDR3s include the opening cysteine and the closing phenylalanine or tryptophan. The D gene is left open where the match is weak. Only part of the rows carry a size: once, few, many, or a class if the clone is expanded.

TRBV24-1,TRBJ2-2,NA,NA,CATSDFSSTKGGGELFF,TGTGCCACCAGTGATTTCAGTAGCACAAAAGGGGGCGGGGAGCTGTTTTTT
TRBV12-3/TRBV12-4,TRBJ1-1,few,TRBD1,CASSLGQGRRGTEAFF,TGTGCCAGCAGTCTCGGACAGGGGCGGAGGGGCACTGAAGCTTTCTTT
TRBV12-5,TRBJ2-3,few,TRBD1,CASGPGQGGTDTQYF,TGTGCTAGTGGGCCGGGACAGGGGGGCACAGATACGCAGTATTTT
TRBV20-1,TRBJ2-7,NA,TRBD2,CSARAGVPLYEQYF,TGCAGTGCTAGGGCGGGAGTCCCCTTGTACGAGCAGTACTTC
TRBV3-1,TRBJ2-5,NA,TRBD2,CASSQGLAGVGVQTQYF,TGTGCCAGCAGCCAAGGGCTAGCGGGAGTCGGGGTACAGACCCAGTACTTC
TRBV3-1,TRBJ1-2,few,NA,CASSQDGGDGYTF,TGTGCCAGCAGCCAAGATGGAGGGGATGGCTACACCTTC
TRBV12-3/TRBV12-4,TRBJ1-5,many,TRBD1,CASSSGQLNQPQHF,TGTGCCAGCAGTTCGGGACAGCTTAATCAGCCCCAGCATTTT
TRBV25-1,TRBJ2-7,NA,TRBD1,CASSESGTGSHEQYF,TGTGCCAGCAGTGAATCCGGGACAGGCTCGCACGAGCAGTACTTC
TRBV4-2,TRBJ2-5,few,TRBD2,CASSPRETSGFQETQYF,TGTGCCAGCAGCCCACGAGAGACTAGCGGATTTCAAGAGACCCAGTACTTC
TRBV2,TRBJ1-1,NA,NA,CASSDREAFF,TGTGCCAGCAGTGACCGGGAAGCTTTCTTT
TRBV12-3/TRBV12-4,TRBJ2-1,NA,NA,CASSYTYNEQFF,TGTGCCAGCAGCTACACCTACAATGAGCAGTTCTTC
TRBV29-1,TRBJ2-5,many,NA,CSVDLRDGRERWVGTQYF,TGCAGCGTTGACCTTAGGGATGGCAGGGAGAGATGGGTTGGGACCCAGTACTTC
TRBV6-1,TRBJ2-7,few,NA,CASNYQGSGEQYF,TGTGCCAGCAATTATCAGGGGTCTGGCGAGCAGTACTTC
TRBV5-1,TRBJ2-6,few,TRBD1,CASSPGQTSVGANVLTF,TGCGCCTCCTCTCCGGGACAGACCTCTGTAGGGGCCAACGTCCTGACTTTC
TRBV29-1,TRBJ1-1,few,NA,CSVDPDSLNTEAFF,TGCAGCGTTGACCCGGACAGTTTGAACACTGAAGCTTTCTTT
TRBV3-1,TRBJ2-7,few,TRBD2,CASSQIPGSGSTEQYF,TGTGCCAGCAGCCAAATCCCGGGTAGCGGGAGTACCGAGCAGTACTTC
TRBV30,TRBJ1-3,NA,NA,CAWNRRTSTGNTIYF,TGTGCCTGGAACAGGAGGACTTCTACTGGAAACACCATATATTTT
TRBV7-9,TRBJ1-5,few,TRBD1,CASSLGPDRSGQPQHF,TGTGCCAGCAGCTTGGGGCCGGACAGGTCAGGTCAGCCCCAGCATTTT
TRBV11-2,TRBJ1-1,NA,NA,CASIHTPRRADTEAFF,TGTGCCAGCATCCACACCCCCCGGCGCGCGGACACTGAAGCTTTCTTT
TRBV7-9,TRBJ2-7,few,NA,CASSLAGIYEQYF,TGTGCCAGCAGCTTAGCAGGGATCTACGAGCAGTACTTC
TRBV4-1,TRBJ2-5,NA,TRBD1,CASSQDRQGALLETQYF,TGCGCCAGCAGCCAAGACCGCCAGGGGGCGCTTTTGGAGACCCAGTACTTC
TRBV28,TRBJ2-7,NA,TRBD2,CASRSAGGPGEQYF,TGTGCCAGCAGATCAGCGGGAGGGCCGGGGGAGCAGTACTTC
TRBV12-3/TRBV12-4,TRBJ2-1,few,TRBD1,CASSHPTGDSYNEQFF,TGTGCCAGCAGCCATCCGACAGGGGATTCCTACAATGAGCAGTTCTTC
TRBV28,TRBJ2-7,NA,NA,CASSFRVISYEQYF,TGTGCCAGCAGTTTTAGGGTGATCTCCTACGAGCAGTACTTC
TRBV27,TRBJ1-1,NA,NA,CASSLSENTEAFF,TGTGCCAGCAGTTTATCAGAGAACACTGAAGCTTTCTTT
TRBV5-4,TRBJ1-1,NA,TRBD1,CASTKGTGRGTEAFF,TGTGCCAGCACCAAAGGGACAGGGCGAGGAACTGAAGCTTTCTTT
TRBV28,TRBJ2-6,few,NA,CASSYLGANVLTF,TGTGCCAGCAGCTACCTTGGGGCCAACGTCCTGACTTTC
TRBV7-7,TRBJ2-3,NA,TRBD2,CASSSIAGPTDTQYF,TGTGCTAGCAGCTCAATAGCGGGACCCACAGATACGCAGTATTTT
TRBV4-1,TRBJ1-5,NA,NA,CASSKRDTVSNQPQHF,TGCGCCAGCAGCAAACGGGACACCGTAAGCAATCAGCCCCAGCATTTT
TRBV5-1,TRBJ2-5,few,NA,CASFRDREGETQYF,TGCGCCAGCTTCCGAGACAGGGAGGGAGAGACCCAGTACTTC
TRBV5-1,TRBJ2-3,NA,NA,CASSAAPGVADTQYF,TGCGCCAGCAGCGCGGCACCAGGGGTGGCAGATACGCAGTATTTT
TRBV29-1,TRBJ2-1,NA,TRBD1,CSVNTGTGGVYNEQFF,TGCAGCGTTAACACCGGGACAGGGGGCGTCTACAATGAGCAGTTCTTC
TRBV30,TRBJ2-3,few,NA,CAWKRVGGTLDTQYF,TGTGCCTGGAAAAGGGTCGGCGGGACCTTGGATACGCAGTATTTT
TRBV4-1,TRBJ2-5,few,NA,CASSQLRLETQYF,TGCGCCAGCAGCCAATTAAGGCTTGAGACCCAGTACTTC
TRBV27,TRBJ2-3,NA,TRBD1,CASSLSRGQDTQYF,TGTGCCAGCAGTTTATCCAGGGGGCAAGATACGCAGTATTTT
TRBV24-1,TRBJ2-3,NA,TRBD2,CATSLGLAGAYTQYF,TGTGCCACCAGCCTCGGACTAGCGGGAGCATATACGCAGTATTTT
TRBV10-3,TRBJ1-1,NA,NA,CATGLPWDTEAFF,TGTGCCACCGGACTCCCCTGGGACACTGAAGCTTTCTTT
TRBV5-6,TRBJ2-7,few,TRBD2,CASSLTSGWTYEQYF,TGTGCCAGCAGCTTGACTAGCGGCTGGACCTACGAGCAGTACTTC
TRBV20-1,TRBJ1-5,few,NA,CSARDAWGSTVSNQPQHF,TGCAGTGCTAGAGATGCCTGGGGTTCAACTGTATCCAATCAGCCCCAGCATTTT
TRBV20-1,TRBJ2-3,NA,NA,CSARDLWSKQATDTQYF,TGCAGTGCTAGAGACCTTTGGTCCAAACAAGCCACAGATACGCAGTATTTT
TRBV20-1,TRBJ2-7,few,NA,CSAGGTPFEQYF,TGCAGTGCCGGAGGGACTCCCTTCGAGCAGTACTTC
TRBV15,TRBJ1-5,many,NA,CATSSENRRSFNQPQHF,TGTGCCACCAGCAGTGAAAACAGGAGGAGCTTCAATCAGCCCCAGCATTTT
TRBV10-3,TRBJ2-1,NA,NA,CAIRAAGNEQFF,TGTGCCATCAGGGCGGCGGGCAATGAGCAGTTCTTC
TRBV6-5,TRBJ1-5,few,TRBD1,CASSYKTGGNQPQHF,TGTGCCAGCAGTTACAAAACAGGGGGGAATCAGCCCCAGCATTTT
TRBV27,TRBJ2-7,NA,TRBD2,CASSAKNTSGRAGEQYF,TGTGCCAGCAGCGCAAAAAACACTAGCGGGAGGGCGGGCGAGCAGTACTTC
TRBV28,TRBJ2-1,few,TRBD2,CASIISGRAEPFF,TGTGCCAGCATAATCAGCGGGAGGGCCGAGCCGTTCTTC
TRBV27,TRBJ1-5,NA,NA,CASSLWSSSNQPQHF,TGTGCCAGCAGTTTATGGTCCAGCAGCAATCAGCCCCAGCATTTT
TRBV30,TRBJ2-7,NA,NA,CAWSDPYEQYF,TGTGCCTGGAGTGACCCGTACGAGCAGTACTTC
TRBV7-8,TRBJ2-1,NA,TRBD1,CASSPGGQGYNEQFF,TGTGCCAGCAGCCCCGGAGGACAGGGGTACAATGAGCAGTTCTTC
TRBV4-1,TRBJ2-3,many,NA,CASSQEAAASTDTQYF,TGCGCCAGCAGCCAAGAGGCGGCGGCTAGCACAGATACGCAGTATTTT